This TCR beta chain was recovered during a study of shared clonotypes between healthy human individuals. The method was immunoSEQ multiplex PCR; TCRdb's version includes in-frame clones alone and lacks a portion of them. Of about 2.1 million clones detected, around 95% appear once; the ten largest clones hold around 1.7%. Naive CD8 cells lacked CD45RO and underwent positive selection for CCR7, leaving out terminally differentiated effector memory CD45RA+ cells. The germline V gene encodes CDR1 SGHAT and CDR2 FQNNGV. The CDR3 is 16 residues long. Trimming removed 5 bases from V and 0 bases from J, with 16 bases in between.

The chain employs TRBV11-2 and TRBJ2-5; D is ambiguous. This TCR was sampled from a man aged 18-30 years in good health. Some clones in this sample may be carry-over from other donors' samples. The source material was naive CD8+ T cells from PBMCs. CDR3 protein: CASSRGTSRYQETQYF. DNA for the CDR3: TGTGCCAGCAGCCGCGGTACGAGCCGGTACCAAGAGACCCAGTACTTC.